This is a list of T cell receptor beta chains from one sample in a study of long-term antiretroviral therapy in people with HIV. Produced via immunoSEQ multiplex PCR; TCRdb's table is partial and in-frame only. The sample gives some 34,000 clones, roughly 96% of which show up once; less than 2.5% is in the top ten. Sequencing was performed on unsorted PBMCs, taken approximately 6.6 years after starting antiretroviral therapy. Receptor source: a man between 25 and 39 years old with HIV. Both conserved end residues are part of each CDR3. D genes are given only for firm matches. The size of a clone is reported for some rows only, either as once, few or many, or as a class for expanded clones.

TRBD2	TRBV9	once	TRBJ2-3	CASSASGSTDTQYF	TGTGCCAGCAGCGCTAGCGGCAGCACAGATACGCAGTATTTT
.	TRBV5-4	.	TRBJ1-1	CASSFGQGRGTEAFF	TGTGCCAGCAGCTTCGGTCAGGGGCGGGGGACTGAAGCTTTCTTT
.	TRBV7-9	.	TRBJ2-3	CASSLIVDTQYF	TGTGCCAGCAGCTTAATCGTAGATACGCAGTATTTT
.	TRBV5-1	.	TRBJ1-2	CASSLGTNYGYTF	TGCGCCAGCAGCTTGGGGACTAACTATGGCTACACCTTC
TRBD2	TRBV4-3	.	TRBJ2-3	CASSQRAVKRASGGTDTQYF	TGCGCCAGCAGCCAACGCGCCGTTAAGCGGGCTAGCGGGGGAACAGATACGCAGTATTTT
TRBD2	TRBV10-2	.	TRBJ2-6	CACRTAGGVISRANVLTF	TGCGCCTGCCGGACAGCGGGAGGTGTGATATCTAGGGCCAACGTCCTGACTTTC
TRBD2	TRBV7-2	.	TRBJ2-1	CASSLVTSGGDEQFF	TGTGCCAGCAGCTTAGTGACTAGCGGGGGGGACGAGCAGTTCTTC
.	TRBV30	.	TRBJ2-1	CAWSGGGTPQGQFF	TGTGCCTGGAGTGGTGGGGGGACTCCACAGGGGCAGTTCTTC
.	TRBV4-3	.	TRBJ2-3	CASSQETQTGTDTQYF	TGCGCCAGCAGCCAAGAAACCCAGACAGGCACAGATACGCAGTATTTT
TRBD2	TRBV9	.	TRBJ2-7	CASSATGLAGDQYF	TGTGCCAGCAGTGCAACTGGACTAGCGGGAGACCAGTACTTC
TRBD2	TRBV2	.	TRBJ2-1	CASSWTSGHNEQFF	TGTGCCAGCAGTTGGACTAGCGGGCACAATGAGCAGTTCTTC